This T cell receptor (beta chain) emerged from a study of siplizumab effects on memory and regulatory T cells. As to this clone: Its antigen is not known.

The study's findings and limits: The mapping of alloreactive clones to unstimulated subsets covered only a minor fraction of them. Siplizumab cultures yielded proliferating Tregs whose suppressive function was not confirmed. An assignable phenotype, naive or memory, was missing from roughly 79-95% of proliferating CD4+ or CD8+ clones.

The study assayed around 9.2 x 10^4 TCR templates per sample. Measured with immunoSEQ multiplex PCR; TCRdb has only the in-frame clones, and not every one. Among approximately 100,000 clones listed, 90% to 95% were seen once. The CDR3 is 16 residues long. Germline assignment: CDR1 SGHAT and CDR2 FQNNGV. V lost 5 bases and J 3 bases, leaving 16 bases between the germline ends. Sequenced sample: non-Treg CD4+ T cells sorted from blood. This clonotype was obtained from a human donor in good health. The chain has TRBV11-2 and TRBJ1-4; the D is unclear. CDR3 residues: CASSPTLQRSNEKLFF. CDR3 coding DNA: TGTGCCAGCAGCCCCACCCTGCAGCGCTCTAATGAAAAACTGTTTTTT.